This T cell receptor (beta chain) appears in the sequencing data of a study of T cells in Graves' hyperthyroidism and ophthalmopathy. Germline lookup yields CDR1 SEHNR and CDR2 FQNEAQ (reference sequence). The CDR3 runs 15 residues. The V end was cut by 5 bases, the J end by 2 bases, with 15 bases between. This clonotype was picked up a small number of times. The investigators amplified TCR beta CDR3 regions from RNA transcripts. With the HTBI primer set, the TCR CDR3 went through a first round of RT-PCR. One entry per CDR3 protein, called by TCRdb with MiXCR from the multiplex PCR reads. There are about half a million distinct CDR3 sequences in the sample; just under 20% occur only once, and roughly 44% lies in the top ten. Ophthalmopathy patients had moderate-to-severe active disease, CAS ≥3, NOSPECS ≥4, and disease duration under 3 months. Patients with uncontrolled infections, other autoimmune diseases, pregnancy or lactation were excluded. Used for diagnoses were clinical symptoms, serum thyroxine and TRAb, thyroid ultrasound and orbital computed tomography. Isolation of PBMCs was performed on around 9.4 ml fresh peripheral blood.

The TCR comes from a man in his forties or fifties with Graves' ophthalmopathy. Sequencing was done on a sample of blood. The chain links TRBV7-9 to TRBJ2-5; D might be TRBD1 (6 bases). The CDR3 DNA reads TGTGCCAGCAGCCCTAAAGGACAGATACAAGAGACCCAGTACTTC. Translated: CASSPKGQIQETQYF.